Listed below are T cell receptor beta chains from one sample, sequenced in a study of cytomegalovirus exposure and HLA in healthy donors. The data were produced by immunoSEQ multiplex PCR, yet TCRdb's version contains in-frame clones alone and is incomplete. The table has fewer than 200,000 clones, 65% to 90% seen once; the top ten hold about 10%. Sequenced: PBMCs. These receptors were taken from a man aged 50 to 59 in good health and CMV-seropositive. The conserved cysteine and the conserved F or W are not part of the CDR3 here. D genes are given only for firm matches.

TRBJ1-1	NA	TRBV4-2	ASSHRSRQVTEAF
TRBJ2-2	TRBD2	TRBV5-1	ASSLGLAGGNTGELF
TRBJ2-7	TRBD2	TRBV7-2	ASSQRTSGGAHEQY
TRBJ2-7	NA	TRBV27	ASSFETTGTGHSEQY
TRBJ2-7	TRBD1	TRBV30	AWNNGQGSGEQY
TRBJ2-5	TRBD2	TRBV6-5	ASSSSGGYQETQY
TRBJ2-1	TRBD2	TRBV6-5	ASKAGLAGEEQF
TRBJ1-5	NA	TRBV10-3	AISESVGLSNQPQH
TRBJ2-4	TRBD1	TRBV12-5	VSGLPHPDRDYKNIQY
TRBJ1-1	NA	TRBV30	AWSVFSNTEAF
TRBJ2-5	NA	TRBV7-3	ASSQTGSQETQY
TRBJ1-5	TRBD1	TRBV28	ASTIPTGGGQPQH
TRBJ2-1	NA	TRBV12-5	ASGMQGRQYNEQF
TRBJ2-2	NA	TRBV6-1	ASRQDSNTGELF
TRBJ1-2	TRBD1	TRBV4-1	ASSYPQQGADGYT
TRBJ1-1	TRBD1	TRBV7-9	ASSPNTGTGTEAF
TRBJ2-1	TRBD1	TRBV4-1	ASSEDRDHYNEQF
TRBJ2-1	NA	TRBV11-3	ASSSGFGDNEQF
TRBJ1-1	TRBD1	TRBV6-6	ASSYPTTGMNTEAF
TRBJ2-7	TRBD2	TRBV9	ASSVLPAGPYEQY
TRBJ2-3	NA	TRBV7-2	ASSLGGQGLGGTDTQY
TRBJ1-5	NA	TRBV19	ASSQGQIYNQPQH
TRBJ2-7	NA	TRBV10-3	AIRGEGAYEQY
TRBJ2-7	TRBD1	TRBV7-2	ASSLGAGQGRGRTYEQY
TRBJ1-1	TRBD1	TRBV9	ASSGMTGGGYGTEAF
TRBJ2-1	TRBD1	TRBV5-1	ASSLGQGPSYNEQF
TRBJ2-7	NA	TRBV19	ASSIVSGTPIYEQY
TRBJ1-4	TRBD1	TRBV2	ASSPQGTNEKLF
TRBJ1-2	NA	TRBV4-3	ASSQVRSGGYT
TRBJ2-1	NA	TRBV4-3	ASSPYAGPYNEQF
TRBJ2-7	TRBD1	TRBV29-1	SAIPGTAAYEQY
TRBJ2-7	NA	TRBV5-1	ASSLESGPPYEQY
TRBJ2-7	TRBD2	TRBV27	ASNRPFSGRPYEQY
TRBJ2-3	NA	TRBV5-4	ASSAVAGDTQY
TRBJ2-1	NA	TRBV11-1	ASSFQGGQNNEQF
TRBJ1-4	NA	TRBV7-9	ASSPGGGSNEKLF
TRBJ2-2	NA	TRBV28	ASSLYGQGRTGELF
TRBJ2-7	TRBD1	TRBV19	ASSFYGQDDEQY
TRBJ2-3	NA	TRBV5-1	ASSLTGKDGY
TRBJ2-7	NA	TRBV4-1	ASSQEARQTLPRQY
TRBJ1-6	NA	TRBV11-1	ASSLSGGILHSPLH
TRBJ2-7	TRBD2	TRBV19	ASSPLPGGSYEQY
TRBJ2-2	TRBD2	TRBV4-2	ASSQATGLAGGQTGELF
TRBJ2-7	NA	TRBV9	ASSVGFGQSYEQY
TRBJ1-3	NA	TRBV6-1	ASSEWMAGSGNTIY